The clone carrying this T cell receptor beta chain was counted only a few times. Its antigen is undetermined. The length of the CDR3 is 13 residues. Germline-derived CDR1 and CDR2 are KGHDR and SFDVKD. After removal of 4 bases from V and 8 bases from J, the junction contained 4 bases not matched to a gene. Barcoded TCR alpha and TCR beta cDNA libraries with UMIs came from 5'RACE using constant-segment primers. From the 5' RACE reads, TCRdb called clonotypes with MiXCR, one entry per CDR3 protein. The sample contains hundreds of thousands of distinct CDR3 sequences, around 27% of which appear only once. The sample belongs to a study of T-cell memory formation after mild COVID-19. Study-wide background: The study found TCR clusters largely donor specific.

Study-wide findings and caveats: A second wave expanding day 15 to 37 was CD4+-biased; contracting clones were balanced.

This chain joins TRBV24-1 and TRBJ2-1; TRBD2 matches 7 bases. Sequencing was carried out using PBMCs or a T cell subset sorted from them (not recorded which). The TCR originated in an adult woman who had mild COVID-19 (a few samples of this study predate the infection). Cell type and time point are not known. In nucleotides, the CDR3 is TGTGCCACCAGTGAGACTAGCAGTGATGAGCAGTTCTTC. Residues: CATSETSSDEQFF.